The following is a TCR beta chain sequence with its context. Its specificity is unknown. One end of the junction fails to match germline, which may point to a read error. Additional DNA sequences in this sample encode the identical CDR3. These data are taken from a study of cytomegalovirus exposure and HLA in healthy donors. Looking at the study overall: The Caucasian-associated ancestry cluster held around four fifths of roughly 400 genotyped donors. Study findings and constraints: Later genetic work tied a missense DCLRE1C variant to beta-chain V and J trimming.

Per the germline V gene, CDR1 is LNHNV and CDR2 is YYDKDF (reference sequence). The CDR3 is 15 amino acids. PCR involved 60 Vbeta and 13 Jbeta primers. Libraries were prepared by immunoSEQ multiplex PCR; TCRdb keeps only in-frame clonotypes and omits some of them. This sample has about 180,000 clones, with around 80% found just once. The sequenced material came from PBMCs. The chain employs TRBV15 and TRBJ1-2; possibly TRBD1 for D (6 bases). This sequence was found in a girl between 10 and 17 years old in good health and CMV-seropositive. The CDR3 DNA reads as TGTGCCACCAGCAGAGATGGGGGGGCTCAAGATGGTTACACCTTC. Its protein product is CATSRDGGAQDGYTF. Using reference TRBV15 and TRBJ1-2 for the parts outside the CDR3, the full variable domain is DAMVIQNPRYQVTQFGKPVTLSCSQTLNHNVMYWYQQKSSQAPKLLFHYYDKDFNNEADTPDNFQSRRPNTSFCFLDIRSPGLGDTAMYLCATSRDGGAQDGYTFGSGTRLTVV.